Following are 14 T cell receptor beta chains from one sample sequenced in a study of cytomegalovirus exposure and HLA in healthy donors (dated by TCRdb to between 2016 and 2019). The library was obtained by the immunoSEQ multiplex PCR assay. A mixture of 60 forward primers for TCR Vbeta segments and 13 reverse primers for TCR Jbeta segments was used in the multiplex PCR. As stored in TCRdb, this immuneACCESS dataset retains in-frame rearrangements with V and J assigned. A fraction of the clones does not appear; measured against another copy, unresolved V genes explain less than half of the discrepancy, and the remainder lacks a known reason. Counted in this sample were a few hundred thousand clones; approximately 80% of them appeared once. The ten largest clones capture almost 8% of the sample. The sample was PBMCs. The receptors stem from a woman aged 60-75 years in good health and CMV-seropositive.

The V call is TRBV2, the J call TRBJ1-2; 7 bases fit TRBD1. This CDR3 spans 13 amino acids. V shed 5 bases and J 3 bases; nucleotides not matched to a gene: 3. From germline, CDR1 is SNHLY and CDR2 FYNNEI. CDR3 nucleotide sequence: TGTGCCAGCAGTCTTGACAGGGACTATGGCTACACCTTC. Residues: CASSLDRDYGYTF.

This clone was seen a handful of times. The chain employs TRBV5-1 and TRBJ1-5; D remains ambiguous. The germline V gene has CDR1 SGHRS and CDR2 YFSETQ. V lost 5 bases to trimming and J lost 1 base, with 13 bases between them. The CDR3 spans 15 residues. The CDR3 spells CASRPEFTSNQPQHF. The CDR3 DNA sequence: TGCGCCAGCAGGCCGGAGTTTACGAGCAATCAGCCCCAGCATTTT.

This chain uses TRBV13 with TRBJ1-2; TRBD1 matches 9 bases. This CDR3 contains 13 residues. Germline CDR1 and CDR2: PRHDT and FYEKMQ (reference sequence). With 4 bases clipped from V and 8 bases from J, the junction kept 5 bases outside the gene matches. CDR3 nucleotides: TGTGCCAGCAGCTCTGGGACAGGGTGGGGCTACACCTTC. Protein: CASSSGTGWGYTF.

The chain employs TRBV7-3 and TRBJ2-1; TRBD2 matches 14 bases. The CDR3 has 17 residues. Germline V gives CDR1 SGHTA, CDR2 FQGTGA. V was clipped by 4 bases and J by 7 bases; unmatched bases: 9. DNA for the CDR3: TGTGCCAGCAGCTCTGCCGGGACTAGCGGGAGTCATAATGAGCAGTTCTTC. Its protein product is CASSSAGTSGSHNEQFF. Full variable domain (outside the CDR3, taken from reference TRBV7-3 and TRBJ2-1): GAGVSQTPSNKVTEKGKYVELRCDPISGHTALYWYRQSLGQGPEFLIYFQGTGAADDSGLPNDRFFAVRPEGSVSTLKIQRTERGDSAVYLCASSSAGTSGSHNEQFFGPGTRLTVL.

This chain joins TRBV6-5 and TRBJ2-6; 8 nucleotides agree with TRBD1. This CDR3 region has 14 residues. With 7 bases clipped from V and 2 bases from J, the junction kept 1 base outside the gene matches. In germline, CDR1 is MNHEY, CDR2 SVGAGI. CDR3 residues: CASIRGPGANVLTF. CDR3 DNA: TGTGCCAGCATCAGGGGGCCTGGGGCCAACGTCCTGACTTTC.

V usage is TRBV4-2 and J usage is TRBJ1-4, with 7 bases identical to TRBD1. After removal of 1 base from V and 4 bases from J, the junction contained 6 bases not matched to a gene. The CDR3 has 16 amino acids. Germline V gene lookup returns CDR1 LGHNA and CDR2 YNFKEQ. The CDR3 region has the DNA TGTGCCAGCAGCCAAGGACAGGGCGTAGGTAATGAAAAACTGTTTTTT. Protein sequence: CASSQGQGVGNEKLFF.

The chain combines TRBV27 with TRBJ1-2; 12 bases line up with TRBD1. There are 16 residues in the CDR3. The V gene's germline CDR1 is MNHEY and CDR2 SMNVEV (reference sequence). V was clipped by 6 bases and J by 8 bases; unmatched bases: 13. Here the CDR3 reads CASRAPGQGAIGGYTF. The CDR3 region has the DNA TGTGCCAGCAGGGCACCGGGACAGGGGGCAATAGGCGGCTACACCTTC.

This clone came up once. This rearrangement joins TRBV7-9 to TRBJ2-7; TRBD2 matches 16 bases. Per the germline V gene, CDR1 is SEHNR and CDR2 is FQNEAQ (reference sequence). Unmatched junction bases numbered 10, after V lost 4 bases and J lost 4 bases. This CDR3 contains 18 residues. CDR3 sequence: CASSWGLAGGLSNYEQYF. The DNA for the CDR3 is TGTGCCAGCAGCTGGGGACTAGCGGGAGGGCTTTCCAATTACGAGCAGTACTTC.

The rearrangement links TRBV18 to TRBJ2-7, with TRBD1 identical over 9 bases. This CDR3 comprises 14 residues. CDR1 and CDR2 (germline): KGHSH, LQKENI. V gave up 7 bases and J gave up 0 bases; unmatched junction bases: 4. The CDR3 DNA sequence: TGTGCCAGCTTTCGGACAGGGGTCTCCTACGAGCAGTACTTC. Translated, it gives CASFRTGVSYEQYF.

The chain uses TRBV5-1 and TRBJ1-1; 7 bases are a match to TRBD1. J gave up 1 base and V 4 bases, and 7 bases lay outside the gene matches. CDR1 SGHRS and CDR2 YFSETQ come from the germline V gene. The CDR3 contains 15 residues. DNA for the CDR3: TGCGCCAGCAGCACTACACAGGGGAAGAACACTGAAGCTTTCTTT. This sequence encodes CASSTTQGKNTEAFF. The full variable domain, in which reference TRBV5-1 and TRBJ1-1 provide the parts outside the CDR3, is KAGVTQTPRYLIKTRGQQVTLSCSPISGHRSVSWYQQTPGQGLQFLFEYFSETQRNKGNFPGRFSGRQFSNSRSEMNVSTLELGDSALYLCASSTTQGKNTEAFFGQGTRLTVV.

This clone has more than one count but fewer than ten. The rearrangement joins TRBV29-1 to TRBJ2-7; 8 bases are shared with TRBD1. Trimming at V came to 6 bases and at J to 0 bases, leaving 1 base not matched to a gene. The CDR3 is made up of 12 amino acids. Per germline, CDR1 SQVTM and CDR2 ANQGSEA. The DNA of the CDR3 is TGCAGCGTCGGACAGGGCTCCTACGAGCAGTACTTC. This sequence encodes CSVGQGSYEQYF.

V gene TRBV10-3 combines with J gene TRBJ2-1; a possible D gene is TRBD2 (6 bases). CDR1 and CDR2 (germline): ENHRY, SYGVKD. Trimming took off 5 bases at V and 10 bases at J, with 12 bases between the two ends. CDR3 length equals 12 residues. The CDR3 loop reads CAISRGLGEQFF. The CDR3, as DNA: TGTGCCATCAGTCGGGGGTTGGGGGAGCAGTTCTTC.

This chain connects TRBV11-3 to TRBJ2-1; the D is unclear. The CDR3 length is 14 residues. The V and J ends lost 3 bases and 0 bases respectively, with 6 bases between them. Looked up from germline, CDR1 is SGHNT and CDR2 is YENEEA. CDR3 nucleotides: TGTGCCAGCAGCTTCCGGAGCTCCTACAATGAGCAGTTCTTC. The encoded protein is CASSFRSSYNEQFF. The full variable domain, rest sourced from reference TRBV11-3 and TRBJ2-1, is EAGVVQSPRYKIIEKKQPVAFWCNPISGHNTLYWYLQNLGQGPELLIRYENEEAVDDSQLPKDRFSAERLKGVDSTLKIQPAELGDSAVYLCASSFRSSYNEQFFGPGTRLTVL.

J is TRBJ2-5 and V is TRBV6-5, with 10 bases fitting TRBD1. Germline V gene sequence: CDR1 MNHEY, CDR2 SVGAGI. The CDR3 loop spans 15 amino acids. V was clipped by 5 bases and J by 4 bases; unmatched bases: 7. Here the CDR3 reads CASSRTGTGVETQYF. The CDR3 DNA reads TGTGCCAGCAGTCGAACCGGGACAGGGGTAGAGACCCAGTACTTC.